This T cell receptor (beta chain) was retrieved from a study of blood T cell repertoires in COVID-19. Background on the study: Acute and convalescent COVID-19 samples came from the United States, Italy and Spain. T cells, B-cell-depleted T cells, or PBMCs supplied cDNA or gDNA.

The CDR3 spans 17 residues. Germline assignment: CDR1 ENHRY and CDR2 SYGVKD. Unmatched junction bases numbered 7, after V lost 3 bases and J lost 0 bases. Authors' analysis steps: Reference gene primer amplification gave estimated nucleated cell counts. Method: immunoSEQ multiplex PCR; TCRdb's copy keeps in-frame clones and lacks some. That table gives V, J and clone size, and the DNA gave D and trimming. This table holds about 110,000 clones, 80% to 90% found once. The sequenced sample consisted of peripheral blood. The receptor was derived from a woman of 80 years or more with acute or convalescent COVID-19. The rearrangement links TRBV10-3 to TRBJ2-1, with TRBD1 identical over 8 bases. DNA for the CDR3: TGTGCCATCAGTGAACTTTGGACAGGGAGCTCCTACAATGAGCAGTTCTTC. The encoded protein is CAISELWTGSSYNEQFF.